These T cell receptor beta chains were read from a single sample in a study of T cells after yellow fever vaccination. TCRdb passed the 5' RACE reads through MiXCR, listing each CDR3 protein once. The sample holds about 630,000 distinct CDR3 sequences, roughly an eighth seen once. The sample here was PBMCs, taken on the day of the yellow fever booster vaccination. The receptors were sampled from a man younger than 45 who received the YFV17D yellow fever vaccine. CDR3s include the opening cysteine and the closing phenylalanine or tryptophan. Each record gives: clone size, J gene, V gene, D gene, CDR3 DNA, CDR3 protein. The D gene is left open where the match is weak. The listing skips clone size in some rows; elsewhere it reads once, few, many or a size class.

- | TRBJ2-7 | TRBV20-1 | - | TGCAGTGCTAGTAGCCCGTCGCTCGAGCAGTACTTC | CSASSPSLEQYF
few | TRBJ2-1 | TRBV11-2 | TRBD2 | TGTGCCAGCAGCTTAGGGATCGGGACTAGCGGCTACAATGAGCAGTTCTTC | CASSLGIGTSGYNEQFF
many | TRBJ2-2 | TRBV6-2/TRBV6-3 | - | TGTGCCAGCAGTTACGGGACCGGGGAGCTGTTTTTT | CASSYGTGELFF
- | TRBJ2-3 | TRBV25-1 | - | TGTGCCAGCAGTGAACCCCACGGGGCTAGGGAGGATACGCAGTATTTT | CASSEPHGAREDTQYF
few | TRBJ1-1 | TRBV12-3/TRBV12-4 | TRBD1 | TGTGCCAGCAGTTCGAGACAGGGGTTGAACACTGAAGCTTTCTTT | CASSSRQGLNTEAFF
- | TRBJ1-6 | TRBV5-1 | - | TGCGCCAGCCCCGGGGGAAATTCACCCCTCCACTTT | CASPGGNSPLHF
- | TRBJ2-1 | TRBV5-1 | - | TGCGCCAGCAGCTTGGTCGTACTGGTGAAAGGAAATAACTCCTACAATGAGCAGTTCTTC | CASSLVVLVKGNNSYNEQFF
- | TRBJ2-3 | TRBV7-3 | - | TGTGCCAGCAGCTTAATCGTCGGGAGCACAGATACGCAGTATTTT | CASSLIVGSTDTQYF
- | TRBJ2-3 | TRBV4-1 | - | TGCGCCAGCAGCCGGTCGACAACGACGCAGTATTTT | CASSRSTTTQYF
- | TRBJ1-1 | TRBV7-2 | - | TGTGCCAGCAGCTACTCATTGGAGGAAGCTTTCTTT | CASSYSLEEAFF
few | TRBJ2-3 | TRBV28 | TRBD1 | TGTGCCAGCAGTACCCCCGAGGGGGCATCAGATACGCAGTATTTT | CASSTPEGASDTQYF
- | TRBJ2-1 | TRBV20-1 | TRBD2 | TGCAGTGCTAGAGAACGTATATCAGGGACTAGCGGAAGGAATGAGCAGTTCTTC | CSARERISGTSGRNEQFF
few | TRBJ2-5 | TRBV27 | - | TGTGCCAGCAGTCCGCGTACTAGCAATGGAGAGACCCAGTACTTC | CASSPRTSNGETQYF
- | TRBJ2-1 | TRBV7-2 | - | TGTGCCAGCAGCCCCCATGAGGGAGGCATCGGTGAGCAGTTCTTC | CASSPHEGGIGEQFF
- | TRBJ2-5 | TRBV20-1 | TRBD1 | TGCAGTGCTAGTCCCCGACAGGGTGGCGAGACCCAGTACTTC | CSASPRQGGETQYF
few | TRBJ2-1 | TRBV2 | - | TGTGCCGGCCTTTGGGGCAATGAGCAGTTCTTC | CAGLWGNEQFF
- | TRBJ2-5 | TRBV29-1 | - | TGCAGCGTTGAAGTTCAGGATGGGGCCCAGTACTTC | CSVEVQDGAQYF
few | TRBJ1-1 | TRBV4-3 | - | TGCGCCAGCAGCCAAGCCCTCGGGAACACTGAAGCTTTCTTT | CASSQALGNTEAFF
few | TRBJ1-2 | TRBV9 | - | TGTGCCAGCAGCGTAGGGAGGACAACCCAGGGTGGCTACACCTTC | CASSVGRTTQGGYTF
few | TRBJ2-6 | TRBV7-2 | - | TGTGCCAGCAGCCAACAATGGGTTGGGGCCAACGTCCTGACTTTC | CASSQQWVGANVLTF
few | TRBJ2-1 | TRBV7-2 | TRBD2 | TGTGCCAGCAGCTTACAGATAGCGGGAGGGGGGAATGAGCAGTTCTTC | CASSLQIAGGGNEQFF
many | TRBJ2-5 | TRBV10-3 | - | TGTGCCATCAGTGCGCAAGACCAAGAGACCCAGTACTTC | CAISAQDQETQYF
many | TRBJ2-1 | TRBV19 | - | TGTGCCAGTAGTACCGGGGATGAGCAGTTCTTC | CASSTGDEQFF
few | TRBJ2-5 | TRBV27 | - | TGTGCCAGCAGTTTATCAGTCGGGGGCCAAGAGACCCAGTACTTC | CASSLSVGGQETQYF
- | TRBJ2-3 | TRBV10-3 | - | TGTGCCATCCAGCGGTTTAATATAGATACGCAGTATTTT | CAIQRFNIDTQYF
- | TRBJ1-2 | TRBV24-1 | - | TGTGCCACCAGTGATTTCCCAGACTATGGCTACACCTTC | CATSDFPDYGYTF
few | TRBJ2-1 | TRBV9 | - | TGTGCCAGCAGCGTAGATGGGCCGGGAGTGTACAATGAGCAGTTCTTC | CASSVDGPGVYNEQFF
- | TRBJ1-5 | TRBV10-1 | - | TGCGCCAGCAGTGAAGGCCCCGGGCCCCAGCATTTT | CASSEGPGPQHF
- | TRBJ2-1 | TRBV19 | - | TGTGCCAGTACCCCCCAGCCGGGATTTCCCAATGAGCAGTTCTTC | CASTPQPGFPNEQFF
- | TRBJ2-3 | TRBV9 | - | TGTGCCAGCAGCGTAGTCGGACATCCGTATAGCACAGATACGCAGTATTTT | CASSVVGHPYSTDTQYF
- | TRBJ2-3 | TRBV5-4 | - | TGTGCCGGGGGCACAGATACGCAGTATTTT | CAGGTDTQYF
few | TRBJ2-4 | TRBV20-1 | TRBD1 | TGCAGTGCAAAACAGGGGGCAGGGAACATTCAGTACTTC | CSAKQGAGNIQYF
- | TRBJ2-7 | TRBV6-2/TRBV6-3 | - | TGTGCCAGCAGTTACGATCGGGAGCAGTACTTC | CASSYDREQYF
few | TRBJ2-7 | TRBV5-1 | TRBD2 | TGCGCCAGCAGCCACACATACCGACTAGCGGGAGGTGATGAGCAGTACTTC | CASSHTYRLAGGDEQYF
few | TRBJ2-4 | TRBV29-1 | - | TGCAGCGTTGTCCGAGGGGTCGACAAAAACATTCAGTACTTC | CSVVRGVDKNIQYF
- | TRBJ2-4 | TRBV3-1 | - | TGTGCCAGCAGCCAAGCACCCTCGCCAGCAATTCAGTACTTC | CASSQAPSPAIQYF
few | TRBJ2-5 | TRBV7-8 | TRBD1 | TGTGCCAGCAGCTTAGCGCAGGGGGCTAAAGAGACCCAGTACTTC | CASSLAQGAKETQYF
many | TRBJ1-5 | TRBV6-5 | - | TGTGCCAGCAGTTACAGGGGAGGAGATCAGCCCCAGCATTTT | CASSYRGGDQPQHF
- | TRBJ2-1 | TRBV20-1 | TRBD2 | TGCAGTGCTAGAAGAGCAGCGGGAGGGTTTAATGAGCAGTTCTTC | CSARRAAGGFNEQFF
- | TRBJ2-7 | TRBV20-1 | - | TGCAGTGCCTTAGCGACGGCCTACGAGCAGTACTTC | CSALATAYEQYF
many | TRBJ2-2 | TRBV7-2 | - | TGTGCCAGCATCCCCCCGGGGGCCCTCAACACCGGGGAGCTGTTTTTT | CASIPPGALNTGELFF
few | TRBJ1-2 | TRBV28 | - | TGTGCCAGCAGTTTATCCCTCGGGCAGGGTTATAGCTACACCTTC | CASSLSLGQGYSYTF
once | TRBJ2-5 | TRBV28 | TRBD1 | TGTGCCAGCAGTGATGCTGGGACAGTGGGGACCCAGTACTTC | CASSDAGTVGTQYF
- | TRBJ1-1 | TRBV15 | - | TGTGCCACCAGCAGAGATTGGGGTTCCAAGGCTTTCTTT | CATSRDWGSKAFF
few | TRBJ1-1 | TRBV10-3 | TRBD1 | TGTGCCATCAGTGAGTCGACAGGGCGGCGAGCTTTCTTT | CAISESTGRRAFF
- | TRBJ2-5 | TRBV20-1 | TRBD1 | TGCAGTGCTAGAGCTACCGGGACAGGGGCATCGGCCCAGTACTTC | CSARATGTGASAQYF
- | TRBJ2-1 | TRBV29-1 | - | TGCAGCGGTGGGGGGGCGGGCAATGAGCAGTTCTTC | CSGGGAGNEQFF
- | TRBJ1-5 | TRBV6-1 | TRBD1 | TGTGCCAGCAGTGAAGTTACAGGGGGCACTAGCAATCAGCCCCAGCATTTT | CASSEVTGGTSNQPQHF
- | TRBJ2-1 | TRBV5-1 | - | TGCGCCAGCAGCTCCCGCTCCAAACTAAACAATGAGCAGTTCTTC | CASSSRSKLNNEQFF
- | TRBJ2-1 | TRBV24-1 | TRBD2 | TGTGCCACCAGTGATCCGACTAGCGGGCACCGGATAGATGAGCAGTTCTTC | CATSDPTSGHRIDEQFF
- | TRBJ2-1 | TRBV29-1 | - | TGCAGCGTCGCACAGACCAATGAGCAGTTCTTC | CSVAQTNEQFF
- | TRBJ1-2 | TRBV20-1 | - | TGCAGTGCTAGAGACCCAGCCTATGGCTACACCTTC | CSARDPAYGYTF
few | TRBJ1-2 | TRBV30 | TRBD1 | TGTGCCTGGACAGCCGGGACAGGGGTTGGCTACACCTTC | CAWTAGTGVGYTF
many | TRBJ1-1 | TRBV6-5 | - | TGTGCCAGCAGTTACTCGGAGAACACTGAAGCTTTCTTT | CASSYSENTEAFF